These T cell receptor beta chains were read from a single sample in a study of shared clonotypes between healthy human individuals. The protocol was immunoSEQ multiplex PCR, while the TCRdb copy is restricted to in-frame clones and leaves out a portion. Altogether more than 1 million clones are present, about 80% being singletons, with the ten largest covering approximately 0.52%. Sequencing was carried out using memory CD4+ T cells from PBMCs. These receptors all stem from a man aged 18-30 years in good health. Some clones in this sample may be carry-over from other donors' samples. CDR3s include the opening cysteine and the closing phenylalanine or tryptophan. The order of the fields is CDR3 length, D gene, V gene, J gene, CDR3 protein. A D gene is named only where the DNA matches it firmly.

len: 12
d_gene: .
v_gene: TRBV30
j_gene: TRBJ2-7
CDR3aa: CAWSPAGNEQYF

len: 15
d_gene: .
v_gene: TRBV5-1
j_gene: TRBJ2-2
CDR3aa: CASSLAPPQTGELFF

len: 13
d_gene: .
v_gene: TRBV15
j_gene: TRBJ1-5
CDR3aa: CATSRGENQPQHF

len: 13
d_gene: .
v_gene: TRBV2
j_gene: TRBJ2-7
CDR3aa: CASKDSLAYEQYF

len: 14
d_gene: .
v_gene: TRBV2
j_gene: TRBJ2-5
CDR3aa: CASSTGYDGETQYF

len: 14
d_gene: TRBD2
v_gene: TRBV5-1
j_gene: TRBJ2-5
CDR3aa: CASSLGGSSETQYF

len: 16
d_gene: .
v_gene: TRBV7-3
j_gene: TRBJ2-6
CDR3aa: CASSPEGGSGANVLTF

len: 13
d_gene: .
v_gene: TRBV6-1
j_gene: TRBJ1-1
CDR3aa: CASMSHPNTEAFF

len: 14
d_gene: .
v_gene: TRBV27
j_gene: TRBJ2-7
CDR3aa: CASSLSQGGLVQYF

len: 12
d_gene: .
v_gene: TRBV9
j_gene: TRBJ2-5
CDR3aa: CASSPAAETQYF

len: 14
d_gene: .
v_gene: TRBV6-1
j_gene: TRBJ1-3
CDR3aa: CASSVDSSGNTIYF

len: 17
d_gene: .
v_gene: TRBV27
j_gene: TRBJ2-1
CDR3aa: CASSLLRTAVSYNEQFF

len: 15
d_gene: TRBD2
v_gene: TRBV5-5
j_gene: TRBJ2-2
CDR3aa: CASSSGRAITGELFF

len: 12
d_gene: .
v_gene: TRBV14
j_gene: TRBJ1-3
CDR3aa: CASRRGEDTIYF

len: 17
d_gene: TRBD2
v_gene: TRBV5-6
j_gene: TRBJ2-2
CDR3aa: CATSRGLATTNTGELFF

len: 17
d_gene: TRBD2
v_gene: TRBV9
j_gene: TRBJ2-1
CDR3aa: CASSLTGRTSGLNEQFF

len: 15
d_gene: TRBD2
v_gene: TRBV5-1
j_gene: TRBJ2-5
CDR3aa: CASSLPTSGQETQYF

len: 14
d_gene: .
v_gene: TRBV5-5
j_gene: TRBJ1-5
CDR3aa: CASSLADGNQPQHF

len: 12
d_gene: .
v_gene: TRBV11-1
j_gene: TRBJ2-1
CDR3aa: CASSLTSDEQFF

len: 15
d_gene: TRBD1
v_gene: TRBV28
j_gene: TRBJ2-5
CDR3aa: CASSSGTGGTETQYF

len: 13
d_gene: TRBD2
v_gene: TRBV28
j_gene: TRBJ2-7
CDR3aa: CASSSPTSGGQYF

len: 14
d_gene: .
v_gene: TRBV2
j_gene: TRBJ2-5
CDR3aa: CASSVGRSQETQYF

len: 13
d_gene: TRBD1
v_gene: TRBV30
j_gene: TRBJ2-5
CDR3aa: CAWSGTGEETQYF

len: 16
d_gene: TRBD2
v_gene: TRBV9
j_gene: TRBJ2-5
CDR3aa: CASSVAGGRALETQYF

len: 17
d_gene: .
v_gene: TRBV6-1
j_gene: TRBJ1-3
CDR3aa: CASSESLQAISGNTIYF

len: 16
d_gene: .
v_gene: TRBV7-8
j_gene: TRBJ2-1
CDR3aa: CASTKAGTPNYNEQFF

len: 14
d_gene: .
v_gene: TRBV28
j_gene: TRBJ2-5
CDR3aa: CASSPNRFRETQYF

len: 12
d_gene: .
v_gene: TRBV6-1
j_gene: TRBJ1-2
CDR3aa: CASSEGKEGYTF

len: 13
d_gene: TRBD1
v_gene: TRBV6-6
j_gene: TRBJ1-2
CDR3aa: CASTRDRAYGYTF

len: 14
d_gene: TRBD1
v_gene: TRBV29-1
j_gene: TRBJ2-5
CDR3aa: CSVRTGQGLETQYF

len: 16
d_gene: TRBD1
v_gene: TRBV11-3
j_gene: TRBJ2-2
CDR3aa: CASSLGQGGITGELFF

len: 14
d_gene: .
v_gene: TRBV28
j_gene: TRBJ2-1
CDR3aa: CASFGGSSYNEQFF

len: 17
d_gene: .
v_gene: TRBV2
j_gene: TRBJ2-4
CDR3aa: CASSSGVPTPTQGIQYF

len: 15
d_gene: .
v_gene: TRBV5-1
j_gene: TRBJ2-1
CDR3aa: CASSLGSSPNNEQFF

len: 13
d_gene: .
v_gene: TRBV6-6
j_gene: TRBJ1-1
CDR3aa: CASSYWQNTEAFF

len: 19
d_gene: TRBD1
v_gene: TRBV7-3
j_gene: TRBJ2-7
CDR3aa: CASSLAVRTGGLGSYEQYF

len: 12
d_gene: .
v_gene: TRBV2
j_gene: TRBJ1-1
CDR3aa: CASRQGGTEAFF

len: 14
d_gene: .
v_gene: TRBV10-3
j_gene: TRBJ2-1
CDR3aa: CATKLRDTYNEQFF

len: 15
d_gene: .
v_gene: TRBV4-1
j_gene: TRBJ1-1
CDR3aa: CASSQEVGEGTEAFF

len: 19
d_gene: .
v_gene: TRBV4-1
j_gene: TRBJ2-5
CDR3aa: CASSQVRQARGGRGETQYF

len: 15
d_gene: TRBD1
v_gene: TRBV11-2
j_gene: TRBJ1-2
CDR3aa: CASSPTRTGDYGYTF

len: 15
d_gene: .
v_gene: TRBV9
j_gene: TRBJ2-3
CDR3aa: CASSARSTRTDTQYF

len: 16
d_gene: .
v_gene: TRBV15
j_gene: TRBJ2-3
CDR3aa: CATSRDSQGSTDTQYF

len: 16
d_gene: TRBD2
v_gene: TRBV27
j_gene: TRBJ2-7
CDR3aa: CASSSSPAGVAHEQYF

len: 14
d_gene: .
v_gene: TRBV18
j_gene: TRBJ2-1
CDR3aa: CASSPPSRNNEQFF

len: 17
d_gene: .
v_gene: TRBV2
j_gene: TRBJ2-5
CDR3aa: CASSVKGPRALKETQYF

len: 13
d_gene: .
v_gene: TRBV7-9
j_gene: TRBJ1-1
CDR3aa: CASSPGGGIEAFF

len: 11
d_gene: .
v_gene: TRBV25-1
j_gene: TRBJ1-1
CDR3aa: CASREDTEAFF

len: 13
d_gene: TRBD2
v_gene: TRBV5-1
j_gene: TRBJ2-7
CDR3aa: CASAGLEHPQQYF

len: 12
d_gene: TRBD1
v_gene: TRBV27
j_gene: TRBJ2-3
CDR3aa: CASRPDRGTQYF

len: 14
d_gene: TRBD2
v_gene: TRBV7-2
j_gene: TRBJ2-7
CDR3aa: CASSLTSSGYEQYF

len: 16
d_gene: .
v_gene: TRBV18
j_gene: TRBJ2-1
CDR3aa: CASSPLVSGIYNEQFF

len: 15
d_gene: .
v_gene: TRBV28
j_gene: TRBJ2-7
CDR3aa: CASSSRLGSGYEQYF

len: 13
d_gene: .
v_gene: TRBV2
j_gene: TRBJ1-2
CDR3aa: CASSTQPNYGYTF